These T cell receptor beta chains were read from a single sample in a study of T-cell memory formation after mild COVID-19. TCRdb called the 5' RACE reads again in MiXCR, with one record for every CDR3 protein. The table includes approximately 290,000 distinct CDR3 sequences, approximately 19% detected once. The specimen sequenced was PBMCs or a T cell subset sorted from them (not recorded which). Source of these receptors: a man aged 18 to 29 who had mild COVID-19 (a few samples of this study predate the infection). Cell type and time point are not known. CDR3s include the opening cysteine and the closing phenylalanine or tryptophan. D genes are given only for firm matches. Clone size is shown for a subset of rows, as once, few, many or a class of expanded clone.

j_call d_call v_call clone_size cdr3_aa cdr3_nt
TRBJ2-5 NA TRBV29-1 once CSVCGQGQETQYF TGCAGCGTCTGCGGGCAGGGGCAAGAGACCCAGTACTTC
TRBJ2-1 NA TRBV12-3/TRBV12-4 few CASSLARRLVNEQFF TGTGCCAGCAGTTTAGCCCGGCGGCTTGTCAATGAGCAGTTCTTC
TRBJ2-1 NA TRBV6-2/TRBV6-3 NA CASSYAAGAFF TGTGCCAGCAGTTACGCGGCAGGGGCATTCTTC
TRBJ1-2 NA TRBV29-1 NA CSVEDDRLAYGYTF TGCAGCGTTGAAGACGACAGGTTGGCGTATGGCTACACCTTC
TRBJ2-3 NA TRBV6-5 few CASSPQGLTPYTQYF TGTGCCAGCAGCCCACAGGGCTTAACCCCATATACGCAGTATTTT
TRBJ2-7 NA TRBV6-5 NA CASTLRGGGYEQYF TGTGCCAGCACCCTCCGTGGGGGAGGCTACGAGCAGTACTTC
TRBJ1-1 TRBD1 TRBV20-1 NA CSAHDRAWNTEAFF TGCAGTGCTCACGACAGGGCCTGGAACACTGAAGCTTTCTTT
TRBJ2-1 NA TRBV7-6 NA CASSSDLTRGSSYNEQFF TGTGCCAGCAGCTCGGACCTAACGCGGGGAAGCTCCTACAATGAGCAGTTCTTC
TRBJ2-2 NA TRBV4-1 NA CASSQVFSYTGELFF TGCGCCAGCAGCCAGGTGTTCAGCTACACCGGGGAGCTGTTTTTT
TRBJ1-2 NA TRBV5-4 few CASSRLGNYGYTF TGTGCCAGCAGCCGGTTAGGGAACTATGGCTACACCTTC
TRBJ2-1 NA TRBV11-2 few CASSPTAGNEQFF TGTGCCAGCAGCCCCACAGCCGGGAATGAGCAGTTCTTC
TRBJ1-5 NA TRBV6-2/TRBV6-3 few CASQGTARNQPQHF TGTGCCAGTCAAGGAACAGCAAGAAATCAGCCCCAGCATTTT
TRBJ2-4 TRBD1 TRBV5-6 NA CASSRDRVENIQYF TGTGCCAGCAGCCGGGACAGAGTCGAAAACATTCAGTACTTC
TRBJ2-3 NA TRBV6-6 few CASRRGGFADTQYF TGTGCCAGCCGCCGAGGGGGTTTCGCAGATACGCAGTATTTT
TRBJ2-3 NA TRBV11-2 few CASSLGGRADTQYF TGTGCCAGCAGCTTAGGAGGGCGCGCAGATACGCAGTATTTT
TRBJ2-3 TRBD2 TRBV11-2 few CASSPDTSVSQYF TGTGCCAGCAGCCCCGACACTAGCGTCTCGCAGTATTTT
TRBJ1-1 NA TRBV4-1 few CASSQVGRTLFTEAFF TGCGCCAGCAGCCAAGTAGGCAGAACACTATTTACTGAAGCTTTCTTT
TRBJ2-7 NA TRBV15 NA CATSRDRGRYEQYF TGTGCCACCAGCAGAGATCGGGGGCGGTACGAGCAGTACTTC
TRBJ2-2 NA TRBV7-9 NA CATSRSVTEATGELFF TGTGCCACCAGTCGGAGCGTGACCGAAGCCACCGGGGAGCTGTTTTTT
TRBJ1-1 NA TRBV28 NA CASSLQSTEAFF TGTGCCAGCAGTTTACAGAGTACTGAAGCTTTCTTT
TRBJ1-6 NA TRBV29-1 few CSVRDGNSPLHF TGCAGCGTTCGGGACGGTAATTCACCCCTCCACTTT
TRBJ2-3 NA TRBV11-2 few CASSLAVGSPRDTQYF TGTGCCAGCAGCTTAGCCGTCGGGTCCCCTCGCGATACGCAGTATTTT
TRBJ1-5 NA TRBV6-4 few CASSVDTDQPQHF TGTGCCAGCAGCGTAGACACGGATCAGCCCCAGCATTTT
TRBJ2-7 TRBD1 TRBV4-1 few CASSEDRFSDEQYF TGCGCCAGCAGTGAGGACAGGTTTTCGGACGAGCAGTACTTC
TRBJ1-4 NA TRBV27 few CASGTIGTATNEKLFF TGTGCCAGCGGGACAATTGGAACAGCAACTAATGAAAAACTGTTTTTT
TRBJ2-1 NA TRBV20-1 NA CSARDLGYGYNEQFF TGCAGTGCTAGAGACCTCGGGTACGGCTACAATGAGCAGTTCTTC
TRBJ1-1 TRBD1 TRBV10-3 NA CAAGDRGNTEAFF TGTGCCGCGGGAGACAGGGGGAACACTGAAGCTTTCTTT
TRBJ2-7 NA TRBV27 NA CASSLWSGRGEQYF TGTGCCAGCAGTTTATGGTCAGGGAGAGGGGAGCAGTACTTC
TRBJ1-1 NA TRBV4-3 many CASSQAVNTEAFF TGCGCCAGCAGCCAAGCGGTGAACACTGAAGCTTTCTTT
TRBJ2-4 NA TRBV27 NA CASSLSGSRYIQYF TGTGCCAGCAGTTTATCGGGGAGCCGCTACATTCAGTACTTC
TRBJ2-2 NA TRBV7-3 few CASSLTGGRPTGELFF TGTGCCAGCAGCTTAACCGGGGGCAGGCCAACCGGGGAGCTGTTTTTT
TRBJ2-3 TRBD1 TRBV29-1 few CSVTGTGGSTDTQYF TGCAGCGTTACCGGGACAGGGGGTAGCACAGATACGCAGTATTTT
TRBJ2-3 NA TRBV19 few CASSDAGVTDTQYF TGTGCCAGTAGCGACGCCGGGGTCACAGATACGCAGTATTTT
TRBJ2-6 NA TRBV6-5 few CASSYVSGANVLTF TGTGCCAGCAGTTACGTCTCTGGGGCCAACGTCCTGACTTTC
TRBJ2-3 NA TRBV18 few CASGTATINTQYF TGTGCCAGCGGGACTGCCACGATCAATACGCAGTATTTT
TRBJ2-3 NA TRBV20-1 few CSARVSHETTDTQYF TGCAGTGCTAGAGTATCACACGAGACCACAGATACGCAGTATTTT
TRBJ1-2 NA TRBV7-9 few CASSLEIGGSYGYTF TGTGCCAGCAGCTTAGAAATTGGGGGAAGCTATGGCTACACCTTC
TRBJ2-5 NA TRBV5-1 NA CASNPGWGVETQYF TGCGCCAGCAACCCCGGTTGGGGTGTGGAGACCCAGTACTTC
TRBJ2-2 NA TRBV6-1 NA CASSSSSFGELFF TGTGCCAGCAGTAGTAGTAGTTTCGGGGAGCTGTTTTTT
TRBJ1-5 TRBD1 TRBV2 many CASSGTGADQPQHF TGTGCCAGCAGTGGGACAGGGGCCGATCAGCCCCAGCATTTT
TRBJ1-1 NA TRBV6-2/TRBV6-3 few CASSYGTNTEAFF TGTGCCAGCAGTTACGGTACTAACACTGAAGCTTTCTTT
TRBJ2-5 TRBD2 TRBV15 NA CATSRGGTSGYQETQYF TGTGCCACCAGCAGAGGGGGGACTAGCGGGTACCAAGAGACCCAGTACTTC
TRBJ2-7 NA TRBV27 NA CASTGQGLYEQYF TGTGCCAGCACGGGGCAGGGTTTATACGAGCAGTACTTC
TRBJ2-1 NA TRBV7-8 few CASRDPGDPVNNEQFF TGTGCCAGCAGGGACCCCGGGGACCCCGTGAACAATGAGCAGTTCTTC
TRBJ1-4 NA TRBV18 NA CASSPSSDEKLFF TGTGCCAGCTCACCAAGCAGCGATGAAAAACTGTTTTTT